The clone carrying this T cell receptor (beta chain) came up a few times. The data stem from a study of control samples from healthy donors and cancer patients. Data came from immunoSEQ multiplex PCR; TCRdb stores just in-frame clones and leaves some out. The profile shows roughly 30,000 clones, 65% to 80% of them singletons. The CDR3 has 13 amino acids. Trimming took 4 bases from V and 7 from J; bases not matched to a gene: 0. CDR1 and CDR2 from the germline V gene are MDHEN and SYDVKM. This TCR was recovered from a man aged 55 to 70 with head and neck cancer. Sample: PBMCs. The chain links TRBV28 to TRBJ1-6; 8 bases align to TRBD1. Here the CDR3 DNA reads TGTGCCAGCAGTTACAGGGGGAATTCACCCCTCCACTTT. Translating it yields CASSYRGNSPLHF.